These T cell receptor beta chains were read from a single sample in a study of Graves' ophthalmopathy and Graves' hyperthyroidism. TCRdb re-analysed the multiplex PCR reads in MiXCR, keeping a single row per CDR3 protein. The data contain about 210,000 distinct CDR3 sequences, around 30% of them seen just once; the ten biggest clones take up about 9.1%. Sequencing was performed on peripheral blood. The receptors were sampled from a man aged 45-65 years with Graves' ophthalmopathy. The conserved cysteine and the conserved F or W are not part of the CDR3 here. Fields, in order: J gene, V gene, CDR3 protein.

j_call: TRBJ2-7
v_call: TRBV12-3/TRBV12-4
cdr3_aa: ASSLAGGGGSYEQY

j_call: TRBJ1-5
v_call: TRBV6-2/TRBV6-3
cdr3_aa: ASSYGDSNQPQH

j_call: TRBJ2-7
v_call: TRBV6-2/TRBV6-3
cdr3_aa: ASSYSPGVGDEQY

j_call: TRBJ1-5
v_call: TRBV6-2/TRBV6-3
cdr3_aa: ASSRQGDGHQPQH

j_call: TRBJ1-3
v_call: TRBV29-1
cdr3_aa: SAVTGLGNTIY

j_call: TRBJ2-7
v_call: TRBV28
cdr3_aa: ASSLKNSYEQY

j_call: TRBJ2-5
v_call: TRBV11-2
cdr3_aa: ASSLELGRRASQETQY

j_call: TRBJ2-7
v_call: TRBV24-1
cdr3_aa: ATDIFGAGNHSTYEQY

j_call: TRBJ2-5
v_call: TRBV28
cdr3_aa: ATSELSDQETQY

j_call: TRBJ1-5
v_call: TRBV7-8
cdr3_aa: ASSLITRGRPNQPQH

j_call: TRBJ2-4
v_call: TRBV12-3/TRBV12-4
cdr3_aa: ASSPGQILAKNIQY

j_call: TRBJ2-5
v_call: TRBV24-1
cdr3_aa: ATSDVRDRGLETQY

j_call: TRBJ2-7
v_call: TRBV2
cdr3_aa: ASSPLAGGFEQY

j_call: TRBJ2-7
v_call: TRBV11-2
cdr3_aa: ASSLGPTGMPVEQY

j_call: TRBJ2-7
v_call: TRBV11-2
cdr3_aa: ASRTAVSAEQY

j_call: TRBJ1-1
v_call: TRBV12-3/TRBV12-4
cdr3_aa: ASSPRAAFTEAF